This is a list of T cell receptor beta chains from one sample in a study of regulatory T cells in long-lasting Graves disease. A single record per CDR3 protein comes from TCRdb applying MiXCR to the multiplex PCR reads. The sample has 400,000 to 500,000 distinct CDR3 sequences, around 15% seen once. This same sample was also taken into another study, of T cells in Graves' hyperthyroidism and ophthalmopathy.

The material sequenced was peripheral blood mononuclear cells (PBMCs), taken at new diagnosis, from a patient treated with antithyroid drugs. The receptors were sampled from a woman between 50 and 59 years old with Graves disease. The CDR3 runs from the conserved cysteine through the conserved F or W. The D gene is left open where the match is weak. Some rows have no size entry. The others give once, few or many, or a class for an expanded clone.

size	V	J	D	DNA	CDR3
few	TRBV7-9	TRBJ2-2	-	TGTGCCAGCAGCCCCCCCGGCACCGGGGAGCTGTTTTTT	CASSPPGTGELFF
-	TRBV9	TRBJ2-5	-	TGTGCCAGCAGCCGCGGGACAGATCAAGAGACCCAGTACTTC	CASSRGTDQETQYF
-	TRBV30	TRBJ2-3	TRBD1	TGTGCCTGGAGTGCGAAAGACAGGGGGTCTAGCACATATACGCAGTATTTT	CAWSAKDRGSSTYTQYF
many	TRBV3-1	TRBJ2-1	-	TGTGCCAGCAGCCAAGAATCGGGGCCGTCGGCGGATGAGCAGTTCTTC	CASSQESGPSADEQFF
many	TRBV7-9	TRBJ1-2	-	TGTGCCAGCAGCTTAGTTGGTGCGGGTAACTATGGCTACACCTTC	CASSLVGAGNYGYTF
-	TRBV15	TRBJ1-2	TRBD1	TGTGCCACCAGCAGAGATCTCGCCGGGACAGGCTATGGCTACACCTTC	CATSRDLAGTGYGYTF
many	TRBV3-1	TRBJ1-1	-	TGTGCCAGCAGCCAGCGCGCAGGGGACACTGAAGCTTTCTTT	CASSQRAGDTEAFF
many	TRBV13	TRBJ2-7	-	TGTGCCAGCAGCTTAGGGTCCAGGGGCTACGAGCAGTACTTC	CASSLGSRGYEQYF
-	TRBV5-5	TRBJ2-5	-	TGTGCCAGCAGCGTCGAATTCAGGGAGACCCAGTACTTC	CASSVEFRETQYF
many	TRBV27	TRBJ2-5	-	TGTGCCAGCAGGCCGGAGGTAGCGGCCCTCCAAGAGACCCAGTACTTC	CASRPEVAALQETQYF
-	TRBV9	TRBJ2-1	-	TGTGCCAGCAGCGTAGGTGGGGCCAGCTCCTACAATGAGCAGTTCTTC	CASSVGGASSYNEQFF
-	TRBV7-6	TRBJ1-3	-	TGTGCCAGCAGCTTAGCTCCGGGCGCATGGGACTCTGGAAACACCATATATTTT	CASSLAPGAWDSGNTIYF
many	TRBV7-8	TRBJ1-6	-	TGTGCCAGCAGCTTACGGACGGGAATGACTAATTCACCCCTCCACTTT	CASSLRTGMTNSPLHF
few	TRBV28	TRBJ1-2	-	TGTGCCAGCAGTTGGCCCGGACAGCCGAACTATGGCTACACCTTC	CASSWPGQPNYGYTF
many	TRBV5-1	TRBJ2-7	-	TGCGCCAGCAGCGCGGGACTTAGCTCTGACGAGCAGTACTTC	CASSAGLSSDEQYF
-	TRBV27	TRBJ1-2	-	TGTGCCAGCAGTTTGAGAGGGGTGGGTAACTATGGCTACACCTTC	CASSLRGVGNYGYTF
-	TRBV9	TRBJ1-1	-	TGTGCCAGCAGCGTAGAGGGGAGATCCACTGAAGCTTTCTTT	CASSVEGRSTEAFF
many	TRBV11-2	TRBJ2-1	-	TGTGCCAGCAGCTTCCAGGGCTACAATGAGCAGTTCTTC	CASSFQGYNEQFF
-	TRBV5-1	TRBJ2-3	-	TGCGCCAGCAGCTTTGGAGAGAACACAGATACGCAGTATTTT	CASSFGENTDTQYF
few	TRBV7-9	TRBJ1-1	-	TGTGCCAGCAGCCCCAACCGGGGGACACGGACTGTGGAAGCTTTCTTT	CASSPNRGTRTVEAFF
-	TRBV29-1	TRBJ2-2	-	TGCAGCGGTGGACTAAGGGAATCCGGGGAGCTGTTTTTT	CSGGLRESGELFF
many	TRBV12-3/TRBV12-4	TRBJ2-1	-	TGTGCCAGCAGTTTCCGGCAGGGTGGACGTAATGAGCAGTTCTTC	CASSFRQGGRNEQFF